The present entry profiles one T cell receptor (beta chain) with its context. The sample belongs to a study of blood T cell repertoires in COVID-19. Profiling relied on immunoSEQ multiplex PCR, and the TCRdb table lists in-frame clones only, not all of them. Of about 55,000 clones listed, roughly 80% are singletons. CDR1 is MNHEY and CDR2 is SVGAGI in the germline V gene. Trimming took 8 bases from V and 7 from J; bases not matched to a gene: 5. The CDR3 sequence is 13 residues long. The sample was peripheral blood. The receptor was derived from a human donor in a cohort sampled during active or convalescent COVID-19. This chain links TRBV6-5 with TRBJ2-3, with 11 nucleotides matching TRBD1. CDR3 sequence reads: CASRTGGGNTQYF. CDR3 DNA: TGTGCCAGCCGGACAGGGGGCGGTAATACGCAGTATTTT.